This T cell receptor beta chain was observed in a study of early T cells in non-severe SARS-CoV-2 infection. Each CDR3 protein gets one entry after TCRdb re-called the 5' RACE reads with MiXCR. The sample lists 25,000 to 35,000 distinct CDR3 sequences; around 4.5% were seen once. The sample holds many counts of this clonotype. Sample: whole blood. This clonotype was obtained from an adult who was a healthcare worker with PCR-confirmed SARS-CoV-2 infection or an uninfected control (not recorded which).

In DNA, the CDR3 is TGTGCCACCAGTTCGGCCGGGGACGGCCATTCGGATACGCAGTATTTT. Protein product: CATSSAGDGHSDTQYF. This chain connects TRBV24-1 to TRBJ2-3; D assignment may be TRBD1 or TRBD2 (5 bases each). Per the germline V gene, CDR1 is KGHDR and CDR2 is SFDVKD. V was trimmed by 6 bases and J by 6 bases, leaving 21 bases between them. The CDR3 consists of 16 residues.